This T cell receptor beta chain was observed in a study of post-analysis software for immune sequencing data. The overall study: The disease courses spanned relapsing-remitting, secondary progressive and progressive-relapsing forms of multiple sclerosis. Findings and limits, study-wide: Several TRBV segments occurring more often in patients than controls included TRBV5-6, TRBV5-1 and TRBV20-1. Among multiple sclerosis patients, normalized Chao1 diversity was significantly below that of controls.

Comment on this clonotype: Its target is unknown. At one of its ends the junction is not consistent with the germline gene, which may arise from a read error.

cDNA libraries of TCR beta carried unique molecular identifiers. Approximately 450,000 cDNA molecules were recovered from an input of about 0.85 to 11 million T cells. TCRdb independently ran MiXCR on the PCR reads; one entry per CDR3 protein. In the table there are over 700,000 distinct CDR3 sequences, roughly 27% of which are singletons. Germline V gene lookup returns CDR1 SEHNR and CDR2 FQNEAQ (reference sequence). The CDR3 covers 15 residues. V gene TRBV7-9 combines with J gene TRBJ2-1, with 8 bases lining up with TRBD1. The TCR was taken from a girl between 5 and 17 years old with multiple sclerosis. Material: blood. Written as DNA, the CDR3 is TGTGCCAGCAGCTTAACCCTTGGATTCACCGGGACAGGAGTCTTC. It yields the protein CASSLTLGFTGTGVF.